This T cell receptor beta chain originates from a study of regulatory T cells in long-lasting Graves disease (dated by TCRdb to 2020 to 2022). About the investigation overall: Antithyroid drugs had been taken for less than 3 months by newly diagnosed Graves' disease patients. Patients with persistent Graves' disease were compared with patients with newly diagnosed Graves' disease using TCR sequencing and RNA sequencing of peripheral blood. The study was registered as a clinical trial and conducted in China. A total of around 35 samples underwent TCR sequencing, from about 13 patients with persistent Graves' disease and approximately 20 patients with newly diagnosed Graves' disease. What the authors observed across the whole study: Only the TCR beta chain was sequenced and analyzed. A larger number of public clonotypes was shared among persistent patients (over 2,500) than among newly diagnosed patients (roughly 930). Because the primary lesion, thyroid tissue, could not be accessed, the study looked at peripheral blood alone. The authors acknowledged the small sample size as a limitation that may reduce accuracy. Preferential use of TRBV28, TRBJ1-2 and TRBJ2-5 was observed in persistent disease, whereas TRBV20-1 and TRBJ2-1 were favored in newly diagnosed disease. Persistent Graves' disease patients showed lower TCR Shannon entropy and fewer highly expanded clones than newly diagnosed patients, suggesting clonal expansion.

The library was prepared using multiplex PCR. This sample was sequenced with an Illumina HiSeq 4000. iRepertoire HTBI primers and Arm-PCR amplification of CDR3 regions were used to construct TCR beta libraries. Before sequencing, the PCR products underwent gel purification. On the authors' methods: Gene usage analysis of CDR3 amino acid clonotypes relied on the 60 or so TRBV and around 13 TRBJ segments identified across samples. Filtered high-quality paired reads were merged into contigs using COPE and FqMerger. Contigs were aligned with BLAST to IMGT TRBV, TRBD and TRBJ reference genes, and CDR3 was defined per IMGT. Any clonotype with a frequency above 0.1% was counted as a highly expanded clone. Shannon entropy served as the measure of repertoire diversity, while the Gini coefficient captured V-J evenness. A clonotype found in more than one individual was treated as public. Through fastp at Q25 and MiXCR, TCRdb rebuilt clones from the public reads, retaining in-frame beta chains. Merged by CDR3 protein, the rows form single entries marked with the most common genes and DNA. The V and J calls reflect TCRdb's pipeline rather than the authors' work. This sample comprises 200,000 to 250,000 distinct CDR3 sequences, approximately 19% of them detected only once. Jointly, the top ten make up 10% to 15% of the sample.

The intended sense of this specimen's time point label: newly diagnosed GD, antithyroid drugs for less than 3 months. RNA was extracted from PBMCs in TRIzol for both TCR sequencing and RNA sequencing. The diagnosis of Graves' disease followed American Thyroid Association guidelines. Recruitment of patients was carried out at an endocrinology department in Xi'an, China. Each patient gave 7 to 9.5 milliliters of peripheral blood, collected in an EDTA anticoagulant tube. Ficoll Paque Plus density gradient separation was used to isolate PBMCs, and no further T cell sorting was performed. RNA quality was checked with an Agilent 2100 Bioanalyzer and agarose gel, and concentration with a NanoDrop 2000. On this clonotype: Its antigen remains unidentified. Base qualities were left out, and no much larger clone turns up one base away.

Measured from the cysteine to the phenylalanine, the CDR3 is 14 residues long. Only CDR3 DNA remains: 42 bases, in frame from the first base. CDR1 and CDR2, per the germline V gene, are MNHEY and SVGEGT. Germline trimming: 5 bases from V, 4 bases from J; junction bases outside gene matches: 4. The sample also formed part of further work on T cells in Graves' hyperthyroidism and ophthalmopathy. As noted in the second study: Graves' hyperthyroidism was defined as stable when no progression to ophthalmopathy occurred over 18 months of follow-up. Hyperthyroidism patients were newly diagnosed, had a disease duration of under 2 months, and were aged 18 to 65 years. Any patient with an uncontrolled infection, another autoimmune disease, pregnancy or lactation was excluded. Clinical symptoms, serum thyroxine and TRAb, thyroid ultrasound, and orbital computed tomography formed the basis for the diagnoses. For the first round of RT-PCR on the TCR CDR3, the HTBI primer set was used together with the Qiagen OneStep RT-PCR kit. Most expanded thyroid clonotypes (frequency above 0.001) were also found in blood, which suggests that blood repertoires may mirror thyroid immune responses. A 13 V-J signature model separated ophthalmopathy from stable hyperthyroidism, with about 88% sensitivity and roughly 81% specificity in cross-validation and 80%/75% in testing. In validation, the model predicted progression to ophthalmopathy with 60% to 71% sensitivity and 72.22% specificity, a median of about six months before onset. To identify distinguishing TCR V-J signatures, a discovery cohort of 100 patients was used, comprising roughly 45 with Graves' ophthalmopathy and 57 with stable Graves' hyperthyroidism. Whether ophthalmopathy could be predicted prospectively was tested in an independent validation cohort made up of 18 to 20 hyperthyroidism patients plus 17 patients who later progressed to ophthalmopathy. The 100 discovery patients were randomly split 7:3 into training and test sets. The study also compared thyroid tissue and blood T-cell repertoires from five or six Graves' hyperthyroidism patients. Following sampling, methimazole starting at 30 mg daily was given to hyperthyroidism patients, and high-dose intravenous methylprednisolone was given to ophthalmopathy patients. The libraries were constructed in a second round of multiplex PCR and then size-selected and purified. Sequencing of the libraries was done on an Illumina HiSeq2000 using paired-end 100 bp reads. SOAPnuke was used to process the raw data, removing reads that contained adapters or uncalled bases, had a mean Phred below 15, or lacked an exact match to the constant primer or identifier. High-quality paired reads were merged using COPE v1.2.5, and each unique nucleotide sequence was defined as a clonotype. Clonotypes were aligned to IMGT TRBV, TRBD and TRBJ reference segments using MiTCR v1.1. Only V-J combinations with frequency above 0.0001, covering 99.2% of repertoires, were analysed. The TCS score was defined as the ratio of F50 (clonal expansion) to E x V (chaos), calculated using BLOSUM62-based TCRdist between CDR3 peptides within each V-J. Welch's t-statistics and random forest reduced some 510 V-J features to 13, which were used in a naive Bayes classifier (R e1071). No statistical method was used to fix the sample size in advance, and group allocation was not hidden from the investigators. According to the paper, TCR Vbeta CDR3 sequencing was carried out on approximately 140 peripheral blood samples, which came from more than 40 ophthalmopathy, 75 or so hyperthyroidism and about 17 progressor patients.

The receptor was derived from a woman between 25 and 40 years old with Graves disease. Donor details come from another sample of the same person, matched by shared clones. The chain uses TRBV6-2 or TRBV6-3 and TRBJ2-3, with TRBD2 matching 9 junction bases. Sequenced material: peripheral blood mononuclear cells (PBMCs), taken at new diagnosis, from a patient treated with antithyroid drugs. CDR3 region: CASSRSGRSDTQYF. The DNA is as follows: TGTGCCAGCAGTAGGAGCGGGAGGTCAGATACGCAGTATTTT.